Included here is one T cell receptor (beta chain) sequence, with context. The source of the sample is a study of preoperative IRX-2 immunotherapy in early breast cancer. The length of the CDR3 is 15 residues. Germline loops: CDR1 SGHKS, CDR2 YYEKEE (reference sequence). V shed 4 bases and J 4 bases; nucleotides not matched to a gene: 9. The treatment here: preoperative locoregional IRX-2 cytokine immunotherapy. This phase Ib study tested locoregional IRX-2 cytokine immunotherapy given before surgery. Method: immunoSEQ multiplex PCR; TCRdb's copy keeps in-frame clones and lacks some. The sample includes approximately 13,000 clones, around 90% seen only once; the top ten take approximately 30%.

The V call is TRBV5-5, the J call TRBJ1-2, with 8 nucleotides matching TRBD1. This clonotype was obtained from a human donor with breast cancer. Sampling was performed from a patient treated with IRX-2 immunotherapy. CDR3 sequence reads: CASSPGQVIAYGYTF. The CDR3 nucleotides read TGTGCCAGCAGCCCGGGACAGGTTATTGCCTATGGCTACACCTTC.